These T cell receptor beta chains were read from a single sample in a study of human T cells and chemical hapten exposure. TCRdb itself ran the RACE reads through MiXCR, one entry per CDR3 protein. The sample shows fewer than 300,000 distinct CDR3 sequences, approximately 7.5% of them seen only once. The starting material was whole blood, obtained in connection with sensitization to the hapten diphenylcyclopropenone (DPC). The receptors shown here come from a man in his late teens or twenties with alopecia areata. Some clones in this sample may be carry-over from other donors' samples. Both conserved end residues are part of each CDR3. The D gene is left open where the match is weak. Rows may omit the clone size; those that give it use once, few, many or a size class.

clone size: few; D gene: TRBD1; J gene: TRBJ2-7; V gene: TRBV29-1; CDR3 DNA: TGCAGCGTCGAAACCGGGACAGGGGGCGACGAGCAGTACTTC; CDR3 protein: CSVETGTGGDEQYF
clone size: -; D gene: -; J gene: TRBJ2-5; V gene: TRBV6-6; CDR3 DNA: TGTGCCAGCAGTTACTCGGGGTACCTTATAGAGACCCAGTACTTC; CDR3 protein: CASSYSGYLIETQYF
clone size: -; D gene: -; J gene: TRBJ2-1; V gene: TRBV7-9; CDR3 DNA: TGTGCCAGCAGCTTGTCTGAGGTAAACAATGAGCAGTTCTTC; CDR3 protein: CASSLSEVNNEQFF
clone size: -; D gene: TRBD1; J gene: TRBJ1-2; V gene: TRBV10-3; CDR3 DNA: TGTGCCATCAGTGAGTCTTCGTTTGCTCGGACAGGGCCCTATGGCTACACCTTC; CDR3 protein: CAISESSFARTGPYGYTF
clone size: many; D gene: -; J gene: TRBJ1-1; V gene: TRBV12-3/TRBV12-4; CDR3 DNA: TGTGCCAGCAGTTTTGTGGGTCACGGCACTGAAGCTTTCTTT; CDR3 protein: CASSFVGHGTEAFF
clone size: few; D gene: -; J gene: TRBJ2-5; V gene: TRBV6-5; CDR3 DNA: TGTGCCAGCAGTTCCATCCGGGCTAGCGTGGGAGAGACCCAGTACTTC; CDR3 protein: CASSSIRASVGETQYF
clone size: -; D gene: TRBD1; J gene: TRBJ2-3; V gene: TRBV29-1; CDR3 DNA: TGCAGCGCTATAGGGGGACAGAGTTTAGATACGCAGTATTTT; CDR3 protein: CSAIGGQSLDTQYF
clone size: few; D gene: TRBD1; J gene: TRBJ1-1; V gene: TRBV6-5; CDR3 DNA: TGTGCCAGCCGCTCATCGGACAGGGGGCGTACTGAAGCTTTCTTT; CDR3 protein: CASRSSDRGRTEAFF
clone size: many; D gene: TRBD1; J gene: TRBJ1-2; V gene: TRBV28; CDR3 DNA: TGTGCCAGCGCGGAGGACAGGTTAAATGGCTACACCTTC; CDR3 protein: CASAEDRLNGYTF
clone size: few; D gene: -; J gene: TRBJ2-6; V gene: TRBV7-9; CDR3 DNA: TGTGCCAGTATCCGGCCCTCTGGGGCCAACGTCCTGACTTTC; CDR3 protein: CASIRPSGANVLTF
clone size: -; D gene: TRBD1; J gene: TRBJ2-7; V gene: TRBV4-2; CDR3 DNA: TGTGCCAGCAGCCAGCTCGACAGGGCCGAGCAGTACTTC; CDR3 protein: CASSQLDRAEQYF
clone size: -; D gene: -; J gene: TRBJ1-4; V gene: TRBV4-3; CDR3 DNA: TGCGCCAGCAGCCAAGATCTTGTTAATGCTGAAAAACTGTTTTTT; CDR3 protein: CASSQDLVNAEKLFF
clone size: many; D gene: -; J gene: TRBJ2-7; V gene: TRBV5-1; CDR3 DNA: TGCGCCAGCAGCGCGTCCAGGACGTCAACCTCCTACGAGCAGTACTTC; CDR3 protein: CASSASRTSTSYEQYF
clone size: -; D gene: -; J gene: TRBJ2-7; V gene: TRBV28; CDR3 DNA: TGTGCCAGCAGTGCGAGCCTAGGGGAGCAGTACTTC; CDR3 protein: CASSASLGEQYF
clone size: few; D gene: TRBD2; J gene: TRBJ2-7; V gene: TRBV20-1; CDR3 DNA: TGCAGTGCTGAGCGGGGGGACTACGAGCAGTACTTC; CDR3 protein: CSAERGDYEQYF
clone size: -; D gene: TRBD2; J gene: TRBJ2-5; V gene: TRBV9; CDR3 DNA: TGTGCCAGCAGCGTAGGGACTAGCGGGGGGCAAGAGACCCAGTACTTC; CDR3 protein: CASSVGTSGGQETQYF
clone size: few; D gene: TRBD2; J gene: TRBJ2-7; V gene: TRBV6-5; CDR3 DNA: TGTGCCAGCAGTTACTCGACATTGGGGGGGAGCTACGAGCAGTACTTC; CDR3 protein: CASSYSTLGGSYEQYF
clone size: few; D gene: -; J gene: TRBJ1-3; V gene: TRBV4-1; CDR3 DNA: TGCGCCAGCAGCCACTCGGAATTCGCGCGCCGGAGCTCTGGAAACACCATATATTTT; CDR3 protein: CASSHSEFARRSSGNTIYF
clone size: few; D gene: TRBD1; J gene: TRBJ1-2; V gene: TRBV10-3; CDR3 DNA: TGTGCCATCACCCCGGGACAGGGGTATGGCTACACCTTC; CDR3 protein: CAITPGQGYGYTF
clone size: -; D gene: -; J gene: TRBJ2-7; V gene: TRBV4-1; CDR3 DNA: TGCGCCAGCAGCCAAGGACCATGGAACGAGCAGTACTTC; CDR3 protein: CASSQGPWNEQYF
clone size: few; D gene: -; J gene: TRBJ2-7; V gene: TRBV6-1; CDR3 DNA: TGTGCCAGCAGTGTTACGCAGTACGAGCAGTACTTC; CDR3 protein: CASSVTQYEQYF
clone size: few; D gene: -; J gene: TRBJ2-4; V gene: TRBV29-1; CDR3 DNA: TGCAGCGGGGGGAGATCCAAAAACATTCAGTACTTC; CDR3 protein: CSGGRSKNIQYF
clone size: few; D gene: -; J gene: TRBJ1-1; V gene: TRBV27; CDR3 DNA: TGTGCCAGCAGCCTATCTGACAGCTACACTGAAGCTTTCTTT; CDR3 protein: CASSLSDSYTEAFF
clone size: -; D gene: TRBD2; J gene: TRBJ2-5; V gene: TRBV29-1; CDR3 DNA: TGCAGCGTTAATGTACTAGCGAGAGAGACCCAGTACTTC; CDR3 protein: CSVNVLARETQYF
clone size: -; D gene: -; J gene: TRBJ1-1; V gene: TRBV7-3; CDR3 DNA: TGTGCCAGCAGCGGACGAGGGGCTTTCTTT; CDR3 protein: CASSGRGAFF
clone size: -; D gene: -; J gene: TRBJ2-3; V gene: TRBV4-1; CDR3 DNA: TGCGCCAGCAGCCAAGTTAGCGTTAAAACAGATACGCAGTATTTT; CDR3 protein: CASSQVSVKTDTQYF
clone size: -; D gene: TRBD1; J gene: TRBJ1-5; V gene: TRBV20-1; CDR3 DNA: TGCAGTGCTGGAAGAAGGGACAGGGCCATTCGTTTT; CDR3 protein: CSAGRRDRAIRF
clone size: few; D gene: -; J gene: TRBJ1-2; V gene: TRBV21-1; CDR3 DNA: TGTGCCAGCAGCATAAGGGGACAGGCGGATGGCTACACCTTC; CDR3 protein: CASSIRGQADGYTF
clone size: many; D gene: -; J gene: TRBJ2-4; V gene: TRBV7-9; CDR3 DNA: TGTGCCAGCAGCTTAGCGTACTCAGGGATATACTTC; CDR3 protein: CASSLAYSGIYF
clone size: many; D gene: TRBD1; J gene: TRBJ2-5; V gene: TRBV4-1; CDR3 DNA: TGCGCCAGCAGCCCCCTCCCCCACGCCGGGACAGGGTATGAGACCCAGTACTTC; CDR3 protein: CASSPLPHAGTGYETQYF
clone size: many; D gene: -; J gene: TRBJ1-6; V gene: TRBV6-1; CDR3 DNA: TGTGCCAGCAGCGAAAGAGGGTATAATTCACCCCTCCACTTT; CDR3 protein: CASSERGYNSPLHF
clone size: -; D gene: -; J gene: TRBJ1-4; V gene: TRBV9; CDR3 DNA: TGTGCCAGCAGCCCCCTCTTGGCGACTAATGAAAAACTGTTTTTT; CDR3 protein: CASSPLLATNEKLFF
clone size: -; D gene: TRBD1; J gene: TRBJ1-3; V gene: TRBV14; CDR3 DNA: TGTGCCAGCAGCCAAGTAACAGGGGCTGGAAACACCATATATTTT; CDR3 protein: CASSQVTGAGNTIYF
clone size: -; D gene: -; J gene: TRBJ1-2; V gene: TRBV29-1; CDR3 DNA: TGCAGCGTTGGGGATGACTATGGCTACACCTTC; CDR3 protein: CSVGDDYGYTF
clone size: -; D gene: -; J gene: TRBJ2-2; V gene: TRBV10-3; CDR3 DNA: TGTGCCGTAAAGAGGGGGAAACAAGCCACCGGGGAGCTGTTTTTT; CDR3 protein: CAVKRGKQATGELFF
clone size: many; D gene: TRBD1; J gene: TRBJ2-5; V gene: TRBV20-1; CDR3 DNA: TGCAGTGCTAGAGACTTATCCGGACAGGGGAACCAAGAGACCCAGTACTTC; CDR3 protein: CSARDLSGQGNQETQYF
clone size: many; D gene: -; J gene: TRBJ1-2; V gene: TRBV7-9; CDR3 DNA: TGTGCCAGCAGCCCTGTTCGCCAATCTAACTATGGCTACACCTTC; CDR3 protein: CASSPVRQSNYGYTF
clone size: -; D gene: TRBD1; J gene: TRBJ2-3; V gene: TRBV11-1; CDR3 DNA: TGTGCCAGCATAAGCTCTGACAGGGACCGCACAGATACGCAGTATTTT; CDR3 protein: CASISSDRDRTDTQYF
clone size: -; D gene: TRBD1; J gene: TRBJ1-1; V gene: TRBV7-3; CDR3 DNA: TGTGCCAGCAGCGCACAGGGGCGAGGGTCTGAAGCTTTCTTT; CDR3 protein: CASSAQGRGSEAFF
clone size: few; D gene: -; J gene: TRBJ2-7; V gene: TRBV3-1; CDR3 DNA: TGTGCCAGCAGCCAAGCCACATCCTCCTACGAGCAGTACTTC; CDR3 protein: CASSQATSSYEQYF
clone size: -; D gene: -; J gene: TRBJ1-4; V gene: TRBV3-1; CDR3 DNA: TGTGCCAGCAGCCAAGGATGGCTTGAGGAAAAACTGTTTTTT; CDR3 protein: CASSQGWLEEKLFF
clone size: few; D gene: -; J gene: TRBJ2-3; V gene: TRBV20-1; CDR3 DNA: TGCAGTGCTAGACCCTTAAGAGGAGAAGATACGCAGTATTTT; CDR3 protein: CSARPLRGEDTQYF
clone size: -; D gene: -; J gene: TRBJ1-3; V gene: TRBV10-3; CDR3 DNA: TGTGCCATCAGCGGAAGCAGGGGAAATGGAAACACCATATATTTT; CDR3 protein: CAISGSRGNGNTIYF
clone size: -; D gene: -; J gene: TRBJ2-1; V gene: TRBV10-3; CDR3 DNA: TGTGCCATCAGTACGGAGGTCACCCGGGTCAATGAGCAGTTCTTC; CDR3 protein: CAISTEVTRVNEQFF
clone size: -; D gene: -; J gene: TRBJ1-6; V gene: TRBV10-3; CDR3 DNA: TGTGCCATCAGTGAGACAGGGAGCCCCCTCCACTTT; CDR3 protein: CAISETGSPLHF
clone size: -; D gene: -; J gene: TRBJ2-3; V gene: TRBV6-2/TRBV6-3; CDR3 DNA: TGTGCCAGCAGTTACTCGATATCCGGAGATGGGACAGATACGCAGTATTTT; CDR3 protein: CASSYSISGDGTDTQYF
clone size: -; D gene: TRBD1; J gene: TRBJ1-2; V gene: TRBV6-6; CDR3 DNA: TGTGCCAGCAGTACAGGGGACTATGGCTACACCTTC; CDR3 protein: CASSTGDYGYTF
clone size: many; D gene: TRBD1; J gene: TRBJ1-4; V gene: TRBV15; CDR3 DNA: TGTGCCACCAGCAGGCCGCATGGACAGGGGACTGAAAAACTGTTTTTT; CDR3 protein: CATSRPHGQGTEKLFF
clone size: few; D gene: -; J gene: TRBJ2-6; V gene: TRBV4-3; CDR3 DNA: TGCGCCAGCAGCCAAGATGGATCTGGGGCCAACGTCCTGACTTTC; CDR3 protein: CASSQDGSGANVLTF
clone size: few; D gene: TRBD1; J gene: TRBJ1-2; V gene: TRBV24-1; CDR3 DNA: TGTGCCACCAGTGATCCACAGGGGCTCTATGGCTACACCTTC; CDR3 protein: CATSDPQGLYGYTF
clone size: -; D gene: -; J gene: TRBJ1-2; V gene: TRBV7-9; CDR3 DNA: TGTGCCAGCAGCTTCAAGGGCCATGGCTACACCTTC; CDR3 protein: CASSFKGHGYTF
clone size: -; D gene: -; J gene: TRBJ1-1; V gene: TRBV29-1; CDR3 DNA: TGCAGCGTGGGACACCCCGGGAACACTGAAGCTTTCTTT; CDR3 protein: CSVGHPGNTEAFF